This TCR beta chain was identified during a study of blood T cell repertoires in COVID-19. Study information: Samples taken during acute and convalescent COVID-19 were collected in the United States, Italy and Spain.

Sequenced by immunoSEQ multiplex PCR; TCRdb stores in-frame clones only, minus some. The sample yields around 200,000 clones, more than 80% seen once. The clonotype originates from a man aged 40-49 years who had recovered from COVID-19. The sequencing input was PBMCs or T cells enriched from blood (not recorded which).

The CDR3 spells CASSFDLAGQPQHF. CDR3 nucleotides: TGCGCCAGCAGCTTCGACCTAGCGGGTCAGCCCCAGCATTTT. This chain links TRBV5-1 with TRBJ1-5, with D hard to call. Germline V gene lookup returns CDR1 SGHRS and CDR2 YFSETQ. V gave up 2 bases and J gave up 6 bases, with 12 bases separating them. The CDR3 length is 14 residues.